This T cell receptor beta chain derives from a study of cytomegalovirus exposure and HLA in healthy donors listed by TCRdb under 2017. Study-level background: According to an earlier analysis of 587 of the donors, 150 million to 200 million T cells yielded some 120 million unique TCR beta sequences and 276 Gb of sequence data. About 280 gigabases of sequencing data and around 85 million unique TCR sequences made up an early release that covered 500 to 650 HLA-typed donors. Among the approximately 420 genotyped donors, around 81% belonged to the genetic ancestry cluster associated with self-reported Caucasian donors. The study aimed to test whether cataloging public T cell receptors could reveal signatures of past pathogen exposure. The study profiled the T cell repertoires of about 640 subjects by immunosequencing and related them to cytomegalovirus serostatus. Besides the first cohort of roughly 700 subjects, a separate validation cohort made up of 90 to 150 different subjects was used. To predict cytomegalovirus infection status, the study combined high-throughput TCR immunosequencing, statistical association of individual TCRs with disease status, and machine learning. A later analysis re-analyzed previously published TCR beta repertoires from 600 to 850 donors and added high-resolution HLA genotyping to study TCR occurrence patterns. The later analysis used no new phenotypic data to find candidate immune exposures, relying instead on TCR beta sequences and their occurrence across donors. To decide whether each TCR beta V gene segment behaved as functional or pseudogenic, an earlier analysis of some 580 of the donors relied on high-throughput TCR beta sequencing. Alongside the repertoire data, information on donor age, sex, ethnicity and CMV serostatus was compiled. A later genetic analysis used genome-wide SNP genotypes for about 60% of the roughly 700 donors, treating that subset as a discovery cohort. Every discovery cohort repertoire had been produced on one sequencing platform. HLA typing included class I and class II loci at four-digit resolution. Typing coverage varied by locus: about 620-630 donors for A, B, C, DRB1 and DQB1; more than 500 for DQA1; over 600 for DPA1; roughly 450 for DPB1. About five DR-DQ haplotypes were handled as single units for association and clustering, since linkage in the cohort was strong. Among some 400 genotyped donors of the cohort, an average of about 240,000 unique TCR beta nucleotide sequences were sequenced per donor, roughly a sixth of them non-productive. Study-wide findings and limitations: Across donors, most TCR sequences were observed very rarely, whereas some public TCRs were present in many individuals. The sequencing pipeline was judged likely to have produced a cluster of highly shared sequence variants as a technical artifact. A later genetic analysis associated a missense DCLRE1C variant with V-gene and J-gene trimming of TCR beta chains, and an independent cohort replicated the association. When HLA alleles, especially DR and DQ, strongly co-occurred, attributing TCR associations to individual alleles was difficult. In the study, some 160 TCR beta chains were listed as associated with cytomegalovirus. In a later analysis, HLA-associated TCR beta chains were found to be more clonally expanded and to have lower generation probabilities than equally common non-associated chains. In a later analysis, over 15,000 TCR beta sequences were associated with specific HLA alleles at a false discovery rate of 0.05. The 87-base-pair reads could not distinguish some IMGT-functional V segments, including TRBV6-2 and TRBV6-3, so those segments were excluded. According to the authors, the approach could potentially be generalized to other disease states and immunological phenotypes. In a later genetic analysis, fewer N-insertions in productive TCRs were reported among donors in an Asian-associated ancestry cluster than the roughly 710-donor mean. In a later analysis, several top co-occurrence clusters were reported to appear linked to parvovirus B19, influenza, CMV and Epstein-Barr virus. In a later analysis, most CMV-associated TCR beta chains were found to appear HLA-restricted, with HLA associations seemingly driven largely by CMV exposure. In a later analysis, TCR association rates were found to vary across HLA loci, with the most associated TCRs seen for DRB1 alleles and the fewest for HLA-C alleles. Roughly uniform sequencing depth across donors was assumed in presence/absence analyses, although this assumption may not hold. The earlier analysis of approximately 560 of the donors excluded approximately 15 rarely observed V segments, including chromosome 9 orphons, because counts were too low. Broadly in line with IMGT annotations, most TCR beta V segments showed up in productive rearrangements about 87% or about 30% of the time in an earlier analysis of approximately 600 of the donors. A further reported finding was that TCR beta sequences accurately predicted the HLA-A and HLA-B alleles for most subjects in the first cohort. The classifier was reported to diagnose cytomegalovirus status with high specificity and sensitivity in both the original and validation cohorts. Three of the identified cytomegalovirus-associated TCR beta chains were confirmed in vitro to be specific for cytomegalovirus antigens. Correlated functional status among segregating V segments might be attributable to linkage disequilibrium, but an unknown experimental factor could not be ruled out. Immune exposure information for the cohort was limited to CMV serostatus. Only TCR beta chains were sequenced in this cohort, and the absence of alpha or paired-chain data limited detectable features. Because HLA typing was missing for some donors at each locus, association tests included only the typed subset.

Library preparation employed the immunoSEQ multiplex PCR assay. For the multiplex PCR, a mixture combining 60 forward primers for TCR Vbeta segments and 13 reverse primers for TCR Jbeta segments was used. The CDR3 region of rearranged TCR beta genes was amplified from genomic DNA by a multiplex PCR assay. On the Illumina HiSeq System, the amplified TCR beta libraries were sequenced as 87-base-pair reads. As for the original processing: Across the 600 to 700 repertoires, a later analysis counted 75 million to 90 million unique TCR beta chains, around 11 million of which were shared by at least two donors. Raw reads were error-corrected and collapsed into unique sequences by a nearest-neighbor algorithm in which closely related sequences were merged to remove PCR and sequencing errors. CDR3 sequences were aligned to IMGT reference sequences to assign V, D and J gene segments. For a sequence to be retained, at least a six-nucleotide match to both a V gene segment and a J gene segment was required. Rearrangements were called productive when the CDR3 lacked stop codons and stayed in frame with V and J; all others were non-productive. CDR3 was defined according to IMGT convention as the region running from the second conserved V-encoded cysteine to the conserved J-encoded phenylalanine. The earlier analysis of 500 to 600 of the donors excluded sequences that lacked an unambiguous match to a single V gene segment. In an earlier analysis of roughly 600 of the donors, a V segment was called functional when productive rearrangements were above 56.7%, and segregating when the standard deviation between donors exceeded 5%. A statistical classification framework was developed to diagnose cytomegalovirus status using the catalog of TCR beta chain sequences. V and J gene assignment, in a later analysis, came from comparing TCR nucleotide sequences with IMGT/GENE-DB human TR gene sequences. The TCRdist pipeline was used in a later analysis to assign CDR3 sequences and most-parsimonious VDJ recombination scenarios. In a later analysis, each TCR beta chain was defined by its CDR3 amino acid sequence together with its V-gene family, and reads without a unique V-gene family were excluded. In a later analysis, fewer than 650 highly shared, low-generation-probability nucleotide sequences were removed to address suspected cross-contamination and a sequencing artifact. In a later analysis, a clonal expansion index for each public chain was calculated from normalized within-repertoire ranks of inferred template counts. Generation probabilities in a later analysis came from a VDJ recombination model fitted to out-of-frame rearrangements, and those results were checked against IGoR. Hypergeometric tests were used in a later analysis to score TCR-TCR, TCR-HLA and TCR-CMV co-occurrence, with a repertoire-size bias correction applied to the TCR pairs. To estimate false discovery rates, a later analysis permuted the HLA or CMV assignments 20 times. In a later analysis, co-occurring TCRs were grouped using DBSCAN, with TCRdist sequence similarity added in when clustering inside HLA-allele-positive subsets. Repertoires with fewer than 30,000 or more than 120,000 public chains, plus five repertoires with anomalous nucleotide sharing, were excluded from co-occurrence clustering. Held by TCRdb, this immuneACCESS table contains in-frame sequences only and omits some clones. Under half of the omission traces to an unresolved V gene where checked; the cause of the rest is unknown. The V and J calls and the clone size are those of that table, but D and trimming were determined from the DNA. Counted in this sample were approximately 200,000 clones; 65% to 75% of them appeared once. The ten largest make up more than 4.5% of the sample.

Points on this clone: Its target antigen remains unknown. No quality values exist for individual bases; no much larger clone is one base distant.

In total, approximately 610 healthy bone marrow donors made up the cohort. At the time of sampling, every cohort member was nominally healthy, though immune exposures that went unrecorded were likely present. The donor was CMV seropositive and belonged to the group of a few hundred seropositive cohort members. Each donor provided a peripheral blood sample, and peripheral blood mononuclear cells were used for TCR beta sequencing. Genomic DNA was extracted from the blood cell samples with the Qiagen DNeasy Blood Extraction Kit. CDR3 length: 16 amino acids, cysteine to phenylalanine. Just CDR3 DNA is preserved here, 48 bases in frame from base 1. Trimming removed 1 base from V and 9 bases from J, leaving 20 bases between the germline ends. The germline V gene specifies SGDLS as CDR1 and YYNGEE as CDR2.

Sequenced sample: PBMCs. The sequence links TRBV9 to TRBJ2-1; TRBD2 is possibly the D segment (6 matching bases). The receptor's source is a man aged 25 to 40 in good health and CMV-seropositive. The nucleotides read TGTGCCAGCAGCGTACCTCTAGCGTCTTCCTTGGGTGAGCAGTTCTTC. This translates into CASSVPLASSLGEQFF.